These 10 T cell receptor beta chains were all obtained from the same sample, sequenced in a study of cytomegalovirus exposure and HLA in healthy donors. PCR was performed using 60 Vbeta and 13 Jbeta primers. Some clones are missing from TCRdb's copy, which holds only in-frame ones; the method was immunoSEQ multiplex PCR. The profile covers 200,000 or so clones, with 78% appearing a single time and approximately 6% taken by the ten largest. Sequenced: PBMCs. Receptors were obtained from a woman under 40 in good health and CMV-seropositive.

The V gene is TRBV7-8, the J gene TRBJ2-5, with 9 bases matching TRBD2. The CDR3 is made up of 14 amino acids. Trimming removed 5 bases from V and 3 bases from J; junction bases left unmatched: 4. Germline-derived CDR1 and CDR2 are SGHVS and FQNEAQ. The CDR3 DNA follows: TGTGCCAGCAGCCCCTTAGCGGGAGAAGAGACCCAGTACTTC. Its translation: CASSPLAGEETQYF.

J is TRBJ1-1 and V is TRBV27, with D possibly TRBD1 on 6 matching bases. The CDR3 totals 13 residues. From germline, CDR1 is MNHEY and CDR2 SMNVEV (reference sequence). V shed 5 bases and J shed 8 bases, with 15 bases lying between them. The CDR3 nucleotides are TGTGCCAGCAGTAAACTACAGGGCCGGGAAGCTTTCTTT. The encoded protein is CASSKLQGREAFF.

The chain employs TRBV4-2 and TRBJ2-7; the match to TRBD1 covers 7 bases. The CDR3 loop spans 15 amino acids. V lost 2 bases and J lost 0; bases outside the gene matches: 4. Germline CDR1 LGHNA, CDR2 YNFKEQ. CDR3 sequence: CASSQPGQSSYEQYF. The CDR3 bases are TGTGCCAGCAGCCAACCGGGACAGAGCTCCTACGAGCAGTACTTC.

This chain uses TRBV9 with TRBJ1-1, with 7 bases lining up with TRBD1. Germline loops: CDR1 SGDLS, CDR2 YYNGEE. The CDR3 consists of 14 residues. Trimming at V came to 4 bases and at J to 2 bases, leaving 5 bases not matched to a gene. Here the CDR3 reads CASSWDSKNTEAFF. The CDR3 nucleotides read TGTGCCAGCAGCTGGGACAGTAAAAACACTGAAGCTTTCTTT.

V usage is TRBV5-6 and J usage is TRBJ1-5; tentative D call: TRBD1 (6 bases). Germline CDR1 is SGHDT and CDR2 is YYEEEE. CDR3 length: 15 amino acids. Trimming pared 3 bases from V and 6 bases from J, leaving 16 bases between. The CDR3 nucleotides are TGTGCCAGCAGCTGGGGGGGCACAAGAAGTCAGCCCCAGCATTTT. This translates into CASSWGGTRSQPQHF.

This rearrangement joins TRBV7-8 to TRBJ2-4, with 11 bases identical to TRBD2. The germline V gene has CDR1 SGHVS and CDR2 FQNEAQ. This CDR3 spans 17 amino acids. With 5 bases clipped from V and 3 bases from J, the junction kept 9 bases outside the gene matches. The CDR3: CASSLELAGGGKNIQYF. The CDR3 bases are TGTGCCAGCAGCCTAGAGCTAGCGGGGGGCGGCAAAAACATTCAGTACTTC.

This chain uses TRBV9 with TRBJ1-2, with a weak D call TRBD1 (6 bases). With 4 bases removed from V and 6 bases from J, the gap between germline ends came to 10 bases. The CDR3 spans 12 residues. Germline values: CDR1 SGDLS, CDR2 YYNGEE. The CDR3 loop reads CASSTGQDGYTF. Here the CDR3 DNA reads TGTGCCAGCAGCACAGGGCAAGATGGCTACACCTTC.

This chain connects TRBV5-1 to TRBJ1-1; D call uncertain. V shed 2 bases and J shed 1 base, with 9 bases lying between them. Per the germline V gene, CDR1 is SGHRS and CDR2 is YFSETQ. The CDR3 is made up of 14 amino acids. CDR3 in DNA: TGCGCCAGCAGCTTTGGAGCGAAGAACACTGAAGCTTTCTTT. The encoded protein is CASSFGAKNTEAFF. Filled out from reference TRBV5-1 and TRBJ1-1, the complete variable domain reads KAGVTQTPRYLIKTRGQQVTLSCSPISGHRSVSWYQQTPGQGLQFLFEYFSETQRNKGNFPGRFSGRQFSNSRSEMNVSTLELGDSALYLCASSFGAKNTEAFFGQGTRLTVV.

The rearrangement links TRBV7-2 to TRBJ1-1, with D hard to call. Trimming removed 5 bases from V and 0 bases from J, with 7 bases in between. Germline assignment: CDR1 SGHTA and CDR2 FQGNSA. The CDR3 consists of 13 residues. CDR3 sequence: CASSPNMNTEAFF. DNA for the CDR3: TGTGCCAGCAGCCCGAACATGAACACTGAAGCTTTCTTT.

This chain connects TRBV19 to TRBJ2-2, with TRBD1 matching over 8 bases. CDR1 is LNHDA, CDR2 SQIVND, per germline (reference sequence). V shed 6 bases and J 7 bases; nucleotides not matched to a gene: 4. The CDR3 totals 13 residues. In DNA form, the CDR3 reads TGTGCCAGTAGGGACAGGGTTAACGGGGAGCTGTTTTTT. It translates to CASRDRVNGELFF. Looking up the rest from reference TRBV19 and TRBJ2-2 gives the full variable domain: DGGITQSPKYLFRKEGQNVTLSCEQNLNHDAMYWYRQDPGQGLRLIYYSQIVNDFQKGDIAEGYSVSREKKESFPLTVTSAQKNPTAFYLCASRDRVNGELFFGEGSRLTVL.